This TCR beta chain stems from a study of T cell changes during pregnancy in multiple sclerosis (dated by TCRdb to between 2018 and 2021). For context, the study as a whole: In women with multiple sclerosis, the researchers looked at how the T cell repertoire shifted as pregnancy progressed.

The library was obtained by the immunoSEQ multiplex PCR assay. TCRdb took over this immuneACCESS table, retaining in-frame rearrangements with V and J assigned. Such tables are incomplete; in checked studies, under half of the missing clones stem from an unresolved V gene, and the remainder is unexplained. The sample has 60,000 to 90,000 clones on record, approximately 91% of them singletons. Of the sample, under 2.5% is held by the ten largest clones. Notes on this clone: What this receptor recognizes is not known. No much larger clone exists at a distance of one base, and base qualities are not known.

The CDR3 goes from the cysteine to the phenylalanine over 15 residues. Of all the DNA, just the CDR3 is kept, 45 bases in frame from base 1. In the germline V gene, CDR1 corresponds to KGHSH and CDR2 to LQKENI. V is cut by 3 bases and J by 0 bases, and the space between the germline ends is 11 bases. The V and J segments used are TRBV18 and TRBJ1-1; matching of 6 bases hints at TRBD1 as the D gene. Sample: peripheral blood, taken before pregnancy. This TCR was recovered from a female donor with multiple sclerosis, enrolled in a pregnancy study. The CDR3 sequence is CASSPDRSMNTEAFF. Here is the DNA: TGTGCCAGCTCACCGGACAGATCCATGAACACTGAAGCTTTCTTT.